The clone carrying this TCR beta chain was counted a few times. What it binds is unknown. It was RNA transcripts that yielded the amplified TCR beta CDR3 regions. In the first-round RT-PCR of the TCR CDR3, the HTBI primer set was used. TCRdb reprocessed the multiplex PCR reads via MiXCR and lists one record per CDR3 protein. The table lists around 200,000 distinct CDR3 sequences, around 17% of them singletons, with around two fifths in the top ten. Those patients with uncontrolled infection, other autoimmune disease, pregnancy or lactation were excluded. Diagnoses used clinical symptoms, serum thyroxine and TRAb, thyroid ultrasound and orbital computed tomography. PBMCs were obtained from about 9 ml fresh peripheral blood. The data were obtained in a study of T cells in Graves' hyperthyroidism and ophthalmopathy. Whole-study results and caveats: Ophthalmopathy, which appeared later, was predicted by the model a median 6.5 months before onset.

With 2 bases clipped from V and 7 bases from J, the junction kept 10 bases outside the gene matches. The germline V gene encodes CDR1 ENHRY and CDR2 SYGVKD. The CDR3 consists of 15 residues. Input material: blood. The V gene is TRBV10-3, the J gene TRBJ2-7; TRBD1 matches 8 bases. The clonotype comes from a man in his forties or fifties with Graves' hyperthyroidism. CDR3 sequence: CAISEPGGVAGEQYF. The CDR3 DNA follows: TGTGCCATCAGTGAGCCAGGGGGCGTGGCGGGAGAGCAGTACTTC.